These 3 T cell receptor beta chains came from one sample sequenced in a study of control samples from healthy donors and cancer patients. TCRdb's table, derived via immunoSEQ multiplex PCR, lists solely in-frame clones and lacks some. The sample has over 100,000 clones, around nine tenths seen once. Sequenced input: blood. The receptor set was obtained from a human donor in good health. The donor label of this sample is uncertain.

The chain employs TRBV6-4 and TRBJ1-2; unclear D gene. Per the germline V gene, CDR1 is MRHNA and CDR2 is SNTAGT. The CDR3 loop spans 13 amino acids. V lost 3 bases and J lost 4, with 9 bases in between. The CDR3 protein is CASSDTGFYGYTF. The CDR3, as DNA: TGTGCCAGCAGTGATACGGGATTCTATGGCTACACCTTC.

V usage is TRBV7-2 and J usage is TRBJ2-7; no clear D. The CDR3 has 12 amino acids. Looked up from germline, CDR1 is SGHTA and CDR2 is FQGNSA. V was shortened by 1 base and J by 2 bases, with 3 bases between the two germline ends. CDR3 DNA: TGTGCCAGCAGCTTAGGCACCTACGAGCAGTACTTC. It yields the protein CASSLGTYEQYF. Supplemented by reference TRBV7-2 and TRBJ2-7, the full variable domain reads GAGVSQSPSNKVTEKGKDVELRCDPISGHTALYWYRQSLGQGLEFLIYFQGNSAPDKSGLPSDRFSAERTGGSVSTLTIQRTQQEDSAVYLCASSLGTYEQYFGPGTRLTVT.

This chain joins TRBV29-1 and TRBJ1-1, with D possibly matching TRBD1 (6 bases). The V gene's germline CDR1 is SQVTM and CDR2 ANQGSEA. V lost 3 bases and J lost 6, with 11 bases in between. This CDR3 region has 12 residues. CDR3 DNA sequence: TGCAGCGTTGACAGGGGAAGCGCTGAAGCTTTCTTT. Protein sequence: CSVDRGSAEAFF.